The sequence of this T cell receptor (beta chain) was determined in a study of T cells after yellow fever vaccination. Whole-study results and caveats: From the bulk population, abundant clonotypes could contaminate and appear within FACS-sorted repertoires.

TCRdb ran MiXCR on the 5' RACE reads and lists one entry per CDR3 protein. The sample includes about 220,000 distinct CDR3 sequences, roughly 6.8% of them seen just once. The germline V gene encodes CDR1 MGHDK and CDR2 SYGVNS. This CDR3 is 13 amino acids long. V lost 6 bases and J lost 4, with 12 bases in between. Turning to this clonotype: The target antigen is unknown.

J is TRBJ1-2 and V is TRBV25-1; D is possibly TRBD1 (5 bases). The sequencing here drew on CD4+ T cells sorted from PBMCs, taken on the day of the yellow fever booster vaccination. The source of this sequence is a man younger than 40 who received the YFV17D yellow fever vaccine. In DNA form, the CDR3 reads TGTGCCAGCAGAAGTTCAGGGATCTATGGCTACACCTTC. The encoded protein is CASRSSGIYGYTF.